This T cell receptor (beta chain) was recovered during a study of cytomegalovirus exposure and HLA in healthy donors. Both 60 Vbeta primers and 13 Jbeta primers went into the PCR. Measured with immunoSEQ multiplex PCR; TCRdb has only the in-frame clones, and not every one. The sample has more than 95,000 clones, nearly 15% seen once. This clone came up a few times. From germline, CDR1 is LGHNA and CDR2 YNFKEQ. V was shortened by 0 bases and J by 0 bases, with 12 bases between the two germline ends. This CDR3 has 17 amino acids. Material: PBMCs. The sequence came from a female donor in good health and CMV-seronegative. This chain links TRBV4-2 with TRBJ1-5, with a weak D call TRBD1 (5 bases). The CDR3 DNA is TGTGCCAGCAGCCAAGACCTGCAGGGCTATAGCAATCAGCCCCAGCATTTT. Its translation is CASSQDLQGYSNQPQHF.